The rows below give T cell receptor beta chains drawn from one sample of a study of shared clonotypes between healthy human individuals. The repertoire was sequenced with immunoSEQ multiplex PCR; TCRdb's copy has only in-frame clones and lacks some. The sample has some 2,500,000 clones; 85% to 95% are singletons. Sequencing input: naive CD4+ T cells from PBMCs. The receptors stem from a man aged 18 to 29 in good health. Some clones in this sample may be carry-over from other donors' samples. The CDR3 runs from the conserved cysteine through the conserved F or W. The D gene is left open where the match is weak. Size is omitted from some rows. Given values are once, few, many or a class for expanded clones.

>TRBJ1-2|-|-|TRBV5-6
CASSERGSPAVFYGYTF
TGTGCCAGCAGCGAGAGGGGTTCCCCCGCTGTATTTTATGGCTACACCTTC
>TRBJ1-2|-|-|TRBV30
CAWSGEVGYTF
TGTGCCTGGAGCGGAGAGGTGGGCTACACCTTC
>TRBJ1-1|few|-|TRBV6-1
CASSKSQGNTEAFF
TGTGCCAGCAGTAAATCACAGGGAAACACTGAAGCTTTCTTT
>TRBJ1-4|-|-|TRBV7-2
CASSPGPGGNEKLFF
TGTGCCAGCAGCCCAGGTCCGGGGGGAAATGAAAAACTGTTTTTT
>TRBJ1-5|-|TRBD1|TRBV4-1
CASSRGQGGQPQHF
TGCGCCAGCAGCCGAGGACAGGGTGGGCAGCCCCAGCATTTT
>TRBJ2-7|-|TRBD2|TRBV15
CATSRGGQMIEQYF
TGTGCCACCAGTCGCGGGGGGCAGATGATCGAGCAGTACTTC
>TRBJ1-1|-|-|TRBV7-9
CASSPGGYTEAFF
TGTGCCAGCAGCCCAGGAGGGTACACTGAAGCTTTCTTT
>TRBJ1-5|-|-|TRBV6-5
CASSPESGAGQPQHF
TGTGCCAGCAGTCCGGAGTCGGGGGCGGGTCAGCCCCAGCATTTT
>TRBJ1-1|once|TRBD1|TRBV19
CASGGRGTANTEAFF
TGTGCCAGCGGCGGTAGGGGGACAGCGAACACTGAAGCTTTCTTT
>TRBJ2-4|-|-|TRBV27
CASSLSPAIAKNIQYF
TGTGCCAGCAGTTTATCTCCCGCTATAGCCAAAAACATTCAGTACTTC
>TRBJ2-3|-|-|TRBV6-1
CASSEAAGAITDTQYF
TGTGCCAGCAGTGAGGCTGCTGGGGCTATCACAGATACGCAGTATTTT
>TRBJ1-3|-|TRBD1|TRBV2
CASRGTARNTIYF
TGTGCCAGCAGGGGGACAGCCAGAAACACCATATATTTT
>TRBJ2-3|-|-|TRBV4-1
CASSLTIAPGGKADTQYF
TGCGCCAGCAGCCTAACGATAGCCCCCGGCGGGAAGGCAGATACGCAGTATTTT
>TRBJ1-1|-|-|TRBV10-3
CAIPQRAKEQLLNTEAFF
TGTGCCATCCCCCAACGAGCTAAGGAGCAGCTACTGAACACTGAAGCTTTCTTT
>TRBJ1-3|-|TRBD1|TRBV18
CASSPLKGQGSGNTIYF
TGTGCCAGCTCACCATTAAAAGGACAGGGTTCTGGAAACACCATATATTTT
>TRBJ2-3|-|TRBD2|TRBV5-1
CASSLPSGRIEDTQYF
TGCGCCAGCAGCTTACCGAGCGGGAGAATTGAAGATACGCAGTATTTT
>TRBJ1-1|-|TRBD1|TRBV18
CASSPLTGGRTEAFF
TGTGCCAGCTCACCATTGACAGGGGGAAGAACTGAAGCTTTCTTT
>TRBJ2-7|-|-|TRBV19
CASSTEQLPGRIHEQYF
TGTGCCAGTAGTACCGAACAGCTCCCGGGGCGTATCCACGAGCAGTACTTC
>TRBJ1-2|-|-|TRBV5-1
CASSPLDDRNDGYTF
TGCGCCAGCAGCCCTCTGGACGACAGGAATGATGGCTACACCTTC
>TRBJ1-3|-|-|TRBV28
CASSFGGTSGNTIYF
TGTGCCAGCAGTTTCGGGGGGACGTCTGGAAACACCATATATTTT
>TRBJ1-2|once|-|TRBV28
CASSPGGALINYGYTF
TGTGCCAGCAGCCCCGGGGGAGCCCTGATTAACTATGGCTACACCTTC
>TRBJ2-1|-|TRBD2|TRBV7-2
CASSSTSGTYNEQFF
TGTGCCAGCAGCTCGACTAGCGGGACCTACAATGAGCAGTTCTTC